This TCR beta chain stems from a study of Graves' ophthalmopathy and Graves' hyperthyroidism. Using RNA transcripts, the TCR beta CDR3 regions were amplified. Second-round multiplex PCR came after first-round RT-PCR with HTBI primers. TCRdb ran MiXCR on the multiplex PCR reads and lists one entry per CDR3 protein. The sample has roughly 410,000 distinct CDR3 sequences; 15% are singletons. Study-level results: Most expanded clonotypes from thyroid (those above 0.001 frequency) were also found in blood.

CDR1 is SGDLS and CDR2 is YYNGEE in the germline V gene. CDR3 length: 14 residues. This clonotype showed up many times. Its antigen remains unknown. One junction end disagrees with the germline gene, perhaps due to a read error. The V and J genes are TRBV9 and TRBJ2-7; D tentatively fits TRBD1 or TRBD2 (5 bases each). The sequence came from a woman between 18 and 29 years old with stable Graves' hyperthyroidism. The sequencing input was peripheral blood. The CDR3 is CANSGHTGKYEQYF. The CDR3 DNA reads TGTGCCAACAGCGGACATACAGGAAAATACGAGCAGTACTTC.